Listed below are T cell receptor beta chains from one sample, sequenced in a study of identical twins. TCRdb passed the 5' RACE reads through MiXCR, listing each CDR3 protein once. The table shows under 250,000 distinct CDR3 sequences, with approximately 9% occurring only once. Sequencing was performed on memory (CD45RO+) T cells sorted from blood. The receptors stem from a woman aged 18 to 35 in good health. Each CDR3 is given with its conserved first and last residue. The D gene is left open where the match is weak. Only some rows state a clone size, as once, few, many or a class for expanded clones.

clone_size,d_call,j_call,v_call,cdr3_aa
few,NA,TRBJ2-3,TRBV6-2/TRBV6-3,CASSYGRTDTQYF
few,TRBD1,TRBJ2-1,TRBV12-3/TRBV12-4,CASARRGGWNEQFF
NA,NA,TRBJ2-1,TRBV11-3,CASTVPPQLYNEQFF
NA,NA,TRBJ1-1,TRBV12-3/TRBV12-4,CASSPVGALVTEAFF
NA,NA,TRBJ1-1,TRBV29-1,CSAKARVITEAFF
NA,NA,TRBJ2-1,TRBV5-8,CASSAPTGEVNNEQFF
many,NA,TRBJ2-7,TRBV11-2,CASSLVSGIPPYEQYF
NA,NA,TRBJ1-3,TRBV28,CASSRVGSPGNTIYF
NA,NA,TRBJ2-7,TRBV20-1,CSARFRDFQYF
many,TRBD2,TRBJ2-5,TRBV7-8,CASSLSNGGVLVETQYF
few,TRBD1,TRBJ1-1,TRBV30,CAWSETGAGAFF
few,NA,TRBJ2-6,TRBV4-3,CASSQEGQGANVLTF
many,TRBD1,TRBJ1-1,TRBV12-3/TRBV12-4,CASSPGQGLNTEAFF
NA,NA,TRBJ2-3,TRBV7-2,CASSSQPGHLTDTQYF
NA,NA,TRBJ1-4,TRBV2,CASSGADEKLFF
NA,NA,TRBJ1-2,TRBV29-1,CSVDHTNYGYTF
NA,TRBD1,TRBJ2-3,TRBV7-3,CASSKDRSDTQYF
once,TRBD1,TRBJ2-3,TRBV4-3,CASSQHPPGQGADTQYF
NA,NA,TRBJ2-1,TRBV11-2,CASSPTGSHNEQFF
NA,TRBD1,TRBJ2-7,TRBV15,CATSRERQGAYEQYF
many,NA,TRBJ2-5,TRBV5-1,CASSPRSQETQYF
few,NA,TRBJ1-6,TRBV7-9,CASSFAQKNSPLHF
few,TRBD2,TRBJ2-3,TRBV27,CASSLQASGSWADTQYF
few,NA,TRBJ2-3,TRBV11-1,CASSFRLTTTTDTQYF
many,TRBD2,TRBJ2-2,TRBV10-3,CAISQGLAGDGELFF
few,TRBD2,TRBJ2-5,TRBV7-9,CASRPSGGEETQYF
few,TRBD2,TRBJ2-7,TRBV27,CASRDASGSPDEQYF
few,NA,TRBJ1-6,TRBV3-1,CASSQRTVQALHF
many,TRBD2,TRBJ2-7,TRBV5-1,CASSFSGIYEQYF
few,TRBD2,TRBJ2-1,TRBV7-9,CASSPSTSGGDQQFF
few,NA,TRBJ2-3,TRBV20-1,CSARTTDTQYF
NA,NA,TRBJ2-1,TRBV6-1,CASSLLRYNEQFF
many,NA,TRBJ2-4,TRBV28,CASSWTALAKNIQYF
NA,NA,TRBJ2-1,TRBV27,CASSLKGWAYNEQFF
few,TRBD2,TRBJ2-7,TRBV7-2,CASSRTRVYEQYF
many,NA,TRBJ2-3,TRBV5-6,CASSLERRDTQYF
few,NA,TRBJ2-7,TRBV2,CASKVDTMRVQYF
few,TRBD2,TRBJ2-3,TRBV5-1,CASSLELAGGTDTQYF
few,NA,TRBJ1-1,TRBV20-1,CSASVRDRNTEAFF
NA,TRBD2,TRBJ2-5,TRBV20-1,CSAMRTSGRKETQYF
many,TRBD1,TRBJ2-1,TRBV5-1,CASSWDRETEQFF
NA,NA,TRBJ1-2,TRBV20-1,CSASKTNYGYTF
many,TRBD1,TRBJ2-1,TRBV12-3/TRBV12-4,CASSSGQASSNEQFF
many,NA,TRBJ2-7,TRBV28,CASSQVSYEQYF
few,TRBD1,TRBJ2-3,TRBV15,CATSRTGSADTQYF
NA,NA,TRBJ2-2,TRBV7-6,CASSFISVSSGNTGELFF
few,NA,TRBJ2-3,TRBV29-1,CSGRELADTQYF
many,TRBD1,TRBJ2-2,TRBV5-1,CASRPGQTNTGELFF
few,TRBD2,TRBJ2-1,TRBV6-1,CASSEGTSGSREQFF
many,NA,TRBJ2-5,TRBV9,CASSVGLEETQYF
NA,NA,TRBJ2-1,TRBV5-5,CASSLYRGGRSSYNEQFF
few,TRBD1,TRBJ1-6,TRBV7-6,CASSSRTGVGSPLHF
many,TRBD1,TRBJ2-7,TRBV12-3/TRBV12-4,CASRKDRAGPYEQYF
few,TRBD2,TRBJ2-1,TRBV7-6,CASSLGLGLAGVDEQFF